The sequence of this TCR beta chain was determined in a study of PD-L1 blockade in urothelial cancer (dated by TCRdb to about 2017). For context, the study as a whole: Every patient began therapy in 2014 and was given atezolizumab 1,200 mg intravenously every 3 weeks. Blood samples gave a median of around 140,000 T cells and 77,000 or so unique TCRs, with a median clonality of approximately 0.08. About 90% of the roughly 30 patients were identified as males with urothelial cancer of bladder origin, and a prior smoking history was reported by 18 of 29 patients. Patients had an ECOG performance status of 0 or 1 and had received between 0 and 3 prior chemotherapy regimens. In the same patients who had TCR sequencing, pretreatment tumors also underwent whole exome sequencing and RNA sequencing. Pretreatment tumor samples, along with matched peripheral blood collected serially before and after atezolizumab treatment, underwent TCR sequencing. Blood samples were analyzed at two time points: 3 weeks after treatment start (second dose) and 6 weeks after treatment start. Roughly ten patients achieved durable clinical benefit and 20 did not. Pretreatment blood TCR-seq was available for about 30 patients, at least one posttreatment blood collection was obtained for 25 or so patients, and tumor TCR-seq was available for 25 or so patients. An exploratory multi-omic analysis was conducted of the somatic, immune and clinical correlates of response to PD-L1 blockade with atezolizumab in urothelial cancer. Durable clinical benefit was defined as a progression-free survival longer than 6 months, and TCR features were additionally tested against progression-free survival and overall survival.

To estimate absolute template abundance from read counts, synthetic TCR analog templates were spiked into each PCR. TCRbeta CDR3 regions were amplified from genomic DNA with bias-controlled V and J gene primers using the immunoSEQ assay. Sequencing of rearranged TCRbeta segments was performed at approximately 20X coverage. In the source study's methods: Clustering was used to correct sequencing errors, and CDR3s were annotated against IMGT to assign V, D and J genes. Only productive TCRbeta rearrangements were used in downstream analyses, excluding out-of-frame or stop-codon sequences. Clonality was calculated as one minus the Shannon entropy normalized by the log of the number of unique productive sequences. Fisher's exact test with Benjamini-Hochberg correction, at a threshold of adjusted p below 0.01, was used to find clones that differed between time points or between blood and tumor. The immuneACCESS repertoire file appears here via TCRdb, limited to in-frame rearrangements. These files lack a portion of the clones; in checked studies, under half of the deficit traces to unresolved V genes, and the cause of the others is not known. Clonal size and the V and J genes are those of that table, whereas D and trimming came from the DNA. The sample table records over 100,000 clones; roughly 80% of these occur just once. The biggest ten clones account for 2.5% to 4% of the sample.

The table lists this clone with a few counts. Its antigen target is currently unknown. There are no base qualities to consult, and no much larger clone falls within one base. The CDR3 holds 12 amino acids from the cysteine to the phenylalanine. Here the CDR3 DNA is all that survives: 36 bases in frame from base 1. The junction carries 9 bases between V and J, which are trimmed by 2 bases and 8 bases respectively. The germline V gene gives CDR1 as MNHEY and CDR2 as SVGAGI. On the study overall, not on this receptor specifically: Improved progression-free and overall survival was found to be associated with pretreatment peripheral blood TCR clonality below the median. Greater expansion of tumor-associated TCR clones in peripheral blood 3 weeks after the start of treatment was observed in patients with durable benefit (n of about 20, p = 0.022). Small sample size (n ≈ 28) and many exploratory analyses mean the results are intended to be hypothesis-generating.

Reading the label with the study, this specimen's time point is: pretreatment peripheral blood. A total of around 30 patients with locally advanced or metastatic urothelial carcinoma, treated at Memorial Sloan Kettering on a trial protocol, made up the cohort. Peripheral blood mononuclear cells were collected from each patient pretreatment and during treatment, giving between 1 and 8 total time points per patient. The Qiagen DNeasy Blood extraction kit was used to purify genomic DNA from total PBMCs and tumor samples. PBMCs were collected pretreatment and during treatment, and were isolated and stored as previously described.

The origin of this receptor is a man aged 50 to 59 with urothelial cancer. Sequencing was performed on PBMCs, taken around atezolizumab (anti-PD-L1) treatment. The chain links TRBV6-5 with TRBJ1-1; the best D guess is TRBD1, with 6 bases matching. The CDR3 protein is CASSYADREAFF. The nucleotide sequence is given as TGTGCCAGCAGTTACGCGGACAGAGAAGCTTTCTTT.